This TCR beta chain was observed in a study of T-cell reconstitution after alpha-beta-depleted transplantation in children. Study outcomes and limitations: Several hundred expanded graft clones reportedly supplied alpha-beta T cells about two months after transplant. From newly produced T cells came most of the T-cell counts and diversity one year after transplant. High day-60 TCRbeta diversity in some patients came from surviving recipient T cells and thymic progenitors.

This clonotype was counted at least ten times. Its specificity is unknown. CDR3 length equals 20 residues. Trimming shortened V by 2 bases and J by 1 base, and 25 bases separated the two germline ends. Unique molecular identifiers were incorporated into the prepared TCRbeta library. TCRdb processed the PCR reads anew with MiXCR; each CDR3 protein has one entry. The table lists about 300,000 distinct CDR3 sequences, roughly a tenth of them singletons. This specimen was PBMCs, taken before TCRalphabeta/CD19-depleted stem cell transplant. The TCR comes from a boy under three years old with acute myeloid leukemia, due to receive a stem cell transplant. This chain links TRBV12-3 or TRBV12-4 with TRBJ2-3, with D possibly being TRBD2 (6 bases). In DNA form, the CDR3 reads TGTGCCAGCAGTTTATCCGGGGGTTTTTTGACTTCCTGGGGCACAGATACGCAGTATTTT. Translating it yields CASSLSGGFLTSWGTDTQYF.